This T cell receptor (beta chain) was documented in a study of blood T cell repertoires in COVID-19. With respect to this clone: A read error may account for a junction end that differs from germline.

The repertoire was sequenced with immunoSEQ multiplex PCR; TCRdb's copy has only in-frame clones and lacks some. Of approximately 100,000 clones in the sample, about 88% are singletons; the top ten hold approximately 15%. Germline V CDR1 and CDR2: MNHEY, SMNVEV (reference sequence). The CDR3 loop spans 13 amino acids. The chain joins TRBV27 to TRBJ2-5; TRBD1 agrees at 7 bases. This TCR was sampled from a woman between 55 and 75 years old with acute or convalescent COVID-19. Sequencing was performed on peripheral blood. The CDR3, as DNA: TGTGCCAGCAGTTTAGAACAGGGGTCGATTACCCACTTC. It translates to CASSLEQGSITHF.